Listed below are T cell receptor beta chains from one sample, sequenced in a study of graft-versus-host responses after intestinal transplantation. Produced via immunoSEQ multiplex PCR; TCRdb's table is partial and in-frame only. The table lists just under 65,000 clones, about 89% of them singletons. The sequenced sample was ileum tissue, obtained about 350 days after transplant. These TCRs come from a human patient who received an intestinal transplant, so some T cells may come from the graft donor. Both conserved end residues are part of each CDR3. A D gene is named only where the DNA matches it firmly. Size is omitted from some rows. Given values are once, few, many or a class for expanded clones.

abundance: NA
d_gene: NA
j_gene: TRBJ1-1
v_gene: TRBV4-1
CDR3nt: TGCGCCAGCAGCCAAGTCTCGGGGCACGAAGCTTTCTTT
CDR3aa: CASSQVSGHEAFF

abundance: NA
d_gene: TRBD2
j_gene: TRBJ2-1
v_gene: TRBV7-3
CDR3nt: TGTGCCAGCAGCGCGCTAGCGGGGGTATACAATGAGCAGTTCTTC
CDR3aa: CASSALAGVYNEQFF

abundance: NA
d_gene: NA
j_gene: TRBJ2-5
v_gene: TRBV30
CDR3nt: TGTGCCTGGAGTGTACATTGGGGCCTACAAGAGACCCAGTACTTC
CDR3aa: CAWSVHWGLQETQYF

abundance: NA
d_gene: TRBD1
j_gene: TRBJ1-6
v_gene: TRBV2
CDR3nt: TGTGCCAGCACCCGGACAGGGAATAATTCACCCCTCCACTTT
CDR3aa: CASTRTGNNSPLHF

abundance: NA
d_gene: TRBD2
j_gene: TRBJ2-7
v_gene: TRBV11-1
CDR3nt: TGTGCCAGCAGCTTAAGCGGGGGACCCAAGCAGTACTTC
CDR3aa: CASSLSGGPKQYF

abundance: NA
d_gene: NA
j_gene: TRBJ1-2
v_gene: TRBV2
CDR3nt: TGTGCCAGCACCCTAGCCCTTCATCACACCTTC
CDR3aa: CASTLALHHTF

abundance: once
d_gene: NA
j_gene: TRBJ1-6
v_gene: TRBV7-6
CDR3nt: TGTGCCAGCAGCTTAGCAGGCGGAAGTTCACCCCTCCACTTT
CDR3aa: CASSLAGGSSPLHF

abundance: NA
d_gene: NA
j_gene: TRBJ1-1
v_gene: TRBV9
CDR3nt: TGTGCCAGCAGCGTAGATCCGACCGAGAAAGCTTTCTTT
CDR3aa: CASSVDPTEKAFF

abundance: NA
d_gene: TRBD2
j_gene: TRBJ2-1
v_gene: TRBV28
CDR3nt: TGTGCCAGCAGTTTGCGGACTAGAGACAATGAGCAGTTCTTC
CDR3aa: CASSLRTRDNEQFF

abundance: NA
d_gene: NA
j_gene: TRBJ1-2
v_gene: TRBV11-2
CDR3nt: TGTGCCAGCAGCGTAGACCGGACAGCCTATGGCTACACCTTC
CDR3aa: CASSVDRTAYGYTF

abundance: once
d_gene: TRBD1
j_gene: TRBJ1-1
v_gene: TRBV19
CDR3nt: TGTGCCAGTAGCCAACAGGGGGGAACTGAAGCTTTCTTT
CDR3aa: CASSQQGGTEAFF

abundance: NA
d_gene: TRBD1
j_gene: TRBJ1-2
v_gene: TRBV5-4
CDR3nt: TGTGCCAGCAGCTTGGGAGCGGACAGGGGGCATGGCTACACCTTC
CDR3aa: CASSLGADRGHGYTF

abundance: NA
d_gene: NA
j_gene: TRBJ1-1
v_gene: TRBV7-9
CDR3nt: TGTGCCAGCAGCCCAGACAGGATGCACACTGAAGCTTTCTTT
CDR3aa: CASSPDRMHTEAFF

abundance: once
d_gene: NA
j_gene: TRBJ1-5
v_gene: TRBV28
CDR3nt: TGTGCCAGCAGCCAATCGTCGGACGGGCTCAGGGGATTGTCCCAGCATTTT
CDR3aa: CASSQSSDGLRGLSQHF

abundance: NA
d_gene: NA
j_gene: TRBJ2-2
v_gene: TRBV4-1
CDR3nt: TGCGCCAGCAGCCCATCCAGCGGGGAGCTGTTTTTT
CDR3aa: CASSPSSGELFF

abundance: once
d_gene: TRBD1
j_gene: TRBJ2-3
v_gene: TRBV7-3
CDR3nt: TGTGCCAGCAGCGTAAGGACAGGGGGTGCAGATACGCAGTATTTT
CDR3aa: CASSVRTGGADTQYF

abundance: NA
d_gene: NA
j_gene: TRBJ2-7
v_gene: TRBV28
CDR3nt: TGTGCCAGCAGTTTATGGCTCAGGGGGGACGAGCAGTACTTC
CDR3aa: CASSLWLRGDEQYF

abundance: NA
d_gene: NA
j_gene: TRBJ1-3
v_gene: TRBV14
CDR3nt: TGTGCCAGCAGCCAAGGGGACCCTCTTGACAGATTCCTCAACACCATATATTTT
CDR3aa: CASSQGDPLDRFLNTIYF

abundance: NA
d_gene: NA
j_gene: TRBJ1-1
v_gene: TRBV25-1
CDR3nt: TGTGCCAGCAGTGAGACGTACACTGAAGCTTTCTTT
CDR3aa: CASSETYTEAFF

abundance: NA
d_gene: TRBD1
j_gene: TRBJ2-7
v_gene: TRBV6-6
CDR3nt: TGTGCCAGCAGTTACACTCTCGGGACAGGGCACGAGCAGTACTTC
CDR3aa: CASSYTLGTGHEQYF

abundance: once
d_gene: NA
j_gene: TRBJ2-1
v_gene: TRBV5-6
CDR3nt: TGTGCCAGCAGCTTGGCCAAGGGTATCAATGAGCAGTTCTTC
CDR3aa: CASSLAKGINEQFF

abundance: NA
d_gene: NA
j_gene: TRBJ1-5
v_gene: TRBV6-1
CDR3nt: TGTGCCAGCAGGGGTGAGGGCAATCAGCCCCAGCATTTT
CDR3aa: CASRGEGNQPQHF

abundance: medium-sized
d_gene: NA
j_gene: TRBJ2-6
v_gene: TRBV5-1
CDR3nt: TGCGCCAGCAGCTTGGGCGGAGTGGACTCTGGGGCCAACGTCCTGACTTTC
CDR3aa: CASSLGGVDSGANVLTF

abundance: NA
d_gene: NA
j_gene: TRBJ2-3
v_gene: TRBV5-1
CDR3nt: TGCGCCAGCAGCCAGCCAGACCCCACAGATACGCAGTATTTT
CDR3aa: CASSQPDPTDTQYF

abundance: NA
d_gene: NA
j_gene: TRBJ1-1
v_gene: TRBV5-5
CDR3nt: TGTGCCAGCAGCTTGCGGGGTAGGAACGCTGAAGCTTTCTTT
CDR3aa: CASSLRGRNAEAFF

abundance: NA
d_gene: NA
j_gene: TRBJ2-3
v_gene: TRBV2
CDR3nt: TGTGCCAGCAAGATACTAACAGATACGCAGTATTTT
CDR3aa: CASKILTDTQYF

abundance: NA
d_gene: NA
j_gene: TRBJ1-4
v_gene: TRBV6-1
CDR3nt: TGTGCCAGCACCGTCGGGGGTAATCGGGAAAAACTGTTTTTT
CDR3aa: CASTVGGNREKLFF

abundance: once
d_gene: TRBD1
j_gene: TRBJ1-3
v_gene: TRBV6-5
CDR3nt: TGTGCCAGCAGCCCCGACAGGGCTGGAAACACCATATATTTT
CDR3aa: CASSPDRAGNTIYF

abundance: NA
d_gene: TRBD2
j_gene: TRBJ2-1
v_gene: TRBV6-5
CDR3nt: TGTGCCAGCAGTTACTCGGACAGCGGGGGTTACAATGAGCAGTTCTTC
CDR3aa: CASSYSDSGGYNEQFF

abundance: NA
d_gene: TRBD1
j_gene: TRBJ1-2
v_gene: TRBV28
CDR3nt: TGTGCCAGCAGTTTTACAGGGGAGGGCTATGGCTACACCTTC
CDR3aa: CASSFTGEGYGYTF

abundance: once
d_gene: NA
j_gene: TRBJ2-1
v_gene: TRBV4-2
CDR3nt: TGTGCCAGCAGCCAAGAAACCGGGACTGTATACAATGAGCAGTTCTTC
CDR3aa: CASSQETGTVYNEQFF

abundance: once
d_gene: TRBD1
j_gene: TRBJ2-5
v_gene: TRBV4-1
CDR3nt: TGCGCCAGCAGCCACCCGACAGGGGCTGAAGAGACCCAGTACTTC
CDR3aa: CASSHPTGAEETQYF

abundance: NA
d_gene: NA
j_gene: TRBJ2-3
v_gene: TRBV28
CDR3nt: TGTGCCAGCAGTTTATCCCTCTTTTTGTGGGATACGCAGTATTTT
CDR3aa: CASSLSLFLWDTQYF

abundance: NA
d_gene: NA
j_gene: TRBJ2-2
v_gene: TRBV10-3
CDR3nt: TGTGCCATCGGGGTCTCCGGGGAGCTGTTTTTT
CDR3aa: CAIGVSGELFF

abundance: NA
d_gene: TRBD2
j_gene: TRBJ2-7
v_gene: TRBV4-1
CDR3nt: TGCGCCAGCAGCCAAGCTCTAGCGGGATATGAGCAGTACTTC
CDR3aa: CASSQALAGYEQYF

abundance: NA
d_gene: NA
j_gene: TRBJ2-7
v_gene: TRBV9
CDR3nt: TGTGCCAGCAGCGTAGGTGCCCAGGCCTCCTACGAGCAGTACTTC
CDR3aa: CASSVGAQASYEQYF

abundance: NA
d_gene: NA
j_gene: TRBJ2-6
v_gene: TRBV9
CDR3nt: TGTGCCAGCAGCGTAGGAGTTGCCGGGGCCAACGTCCTGACTTTC
CDR3aa: CASSVGVAGANVLTF

abundance: NA
d_gene: NA
j_gene: TRBJ2-5
v_gene: TRBV6-5
CDR3nt: TGTGCCAGCAGTTATTCGCCAGGAAAGACCCAGTACTTC
CDR3aa: CASSYSPGKTQYF

abundance: NA
d_gene: TRBD1
j_gene: TRBJ2-7
v_gene: TRBV29-1
CDR3nt: TGCAGCGTTGAAGCTGGGACAGAACCATACGAGCAGTACTTC
CDR3aa: CSVEAGTEPYEQYF

abundance: NA
d_gene: NA
j_gene: TRBJ2-2
v_gene: TRBV18
CDR3nt: TGTGCCAGCACGTCGAACACCGGGGAGCTGTTTTTT
CDR3aa: CASTSNTGELFF

abundance: NA
d_gene: NA
j_gene: TRBJ2-2
v_gene: TRBV19
CDR3nt: TGTGCCAGTAGTATTAGGGGAACGAACACCGGGGAGCTGTTTTTT
CDR3aa: CASSIRGTNTGELFF

abundance: NA
d_gene: NA
j_gene: TRBJ1-1
v_gene: TRBV6-5
CDR3nt: TGTGCCAGCAGTGAACGGTTAATGAACACTGAAGCTTTCTTT
CDR3aa: CASSERLMNTEAFF

abundance: few
d_gene: TRBD2
j_gene: TRBJ2-1
v_gene: TRBV6-5
CDR3nt: TGTGCCAGCAGATTTAGCGGGGGGGGAGGGAATGAGCAGTTCTTC
CDR3aa: CASRFSGGGGNEQFF

abundance: NA
d_gene: NA
j_gene: TRBJ2-3
v_gene: TRBV6-5
CDR3nt: TGTGCCAGCAGTTATATAGATACGCAGTATTTT
CDR3aa: CASSYIDTQYF

abundance: NA
d_gene: TRBD2
j_gene: TRBJ2-1
v_gene: TRBV30
CDR3nt: TGTGCCTGGTACCCGACGACTAGCGTATACAATGAGCAGTTCTTC
CDR3aa: CAWYPTTSVYNEQFF

abundance: NA
d_gene: TRBD2
j_gene: TRBJ2-1
v_gene: TRBV5-4
CDR3nt: TGTGCCAGCAGCTCACTAGCGGGGGTTTACAATGAGCAGTTCTTC
CDR3aa: CASSSLAGVYNEQFF

abundance: NA
d_gene: TRBD1
j_gene: TRBJ1-6
v_gene: TRBV5-5
CDR3nt: TGTGCCAGCAGCACTGACAGGGAGAAGGATTCACCCCTCCACTTT
CDR3aa: CASSTDREKDSPLHF

abundance: NA
d_gene: TRBD1
j_gene: TRBJ1-3
v_gene: TRBV19
CDR3nt: TGTGCCAGTGTCCGGGACAGGGGGCCTGGAAACACCATATATTTT
CDR3aa: CASVRDRGPGNTIYF

abundance: NA
d_gene: TRBD1
j_gene: TRBJ2-7
v_gene: TRBV28
CDR3nt: TGTGCCAGCAGCCCCGGACAGGGGGTATACGAGCAGTACTTC
CDR3aa: CASSPGQGVYEQYF

abundance: NA
d_gene: NA
j_gene: TRBJ2-3
v_gene: TRBV19
CDR3nt: TGTGCCAGTAGTGCGGGACTGAGAACAGATACGCAGTATTTT
CDR3aa: CASSAGLRTDTQYF

abundance: NA
d_gene: NA
j_gene: TRBJ1-5
v_gene: TRBV6-1
CDR3nt: TGTGCCAGCACGGAGGGGGGGCCCCTCAATCAGCCCCAGCATTTT
CDR3aa: CASTEGGPLNQPQHF

abundance: NA
d_gene: NA
j_gene: TRBJ1-5
v_gene: TRBV27
CDR3nt: TGTGCCAGCAGTTTATCCGCGGGGAGCAATCAGCCCCAGCATTTT
CDR3aa: CASSLSAGSNQPQHF

abundance: NA
d_gene: NA
j_gene: TRBJ1-5
v_gene: TRBV5-1
CDR3nt: TGCGCCAGCAGCTTGGACAGCAATAGCAATCAGCCCCAGCATTTT
CDR3aa: CASSLDSNSNQPQHF

abundance: NA
d_gene: TRBD1
j_gene: TRBJ1-1
v_gene: TRBV7-9
CDR3nt: TGTGCCATCAAAGACAGGGGGGTTGTTGGGGCGAACACTGAAGCTTTCTTT
CDR3aa: CAIKDRGVVGANTEAFF

abundance: NA
d_gene: TRBD2
j_gene: TRBJ2-4
v_gene: TRBV6-1
CDR3nt: TGTGCCAGCAGTGAAGTTGTCCAGCGGGGGGATCTAGCCAAAAACATTCAGTACTTC
CDR3aa: CASSEVVQRGDLAKNIQYF

abundance: NA
d_gene: NA
j_gene: TRBJ2-7
v_gene: TRBV28
CDR3nt: TGTGCCAGCAGTTTCTCGCGGGGCTCCTACGAGCAGTACTTC
CDR3aa: CASSFSRGSYEQYF